This is a list of T cell receptor beta chains from one sample in a study of blood T cells in healthy people across ages. One entry per CDR3 protein results from TCRdb running MiXCR on the 5' RACE reads. The sample includes about 650,000 distinct CDR3 sequences, roughly half of them seen just once. The sample consisted of blood. The receptor source for this set is an elderly woman in good health. The CDR3 runs from the conserved cysteine through the conserved F or W. Each record gives: D gene, J gene, V gene, CDR3 length, clone size, CDR3 protein, CDR3 DNA. D genes are given only for firm matches. Clone sizes are given selectively: once, few, many, or a class where the clone is expanded.

TRBD2,TRBJ2-1,TRBV7-2,16,.,CASGLGLAEVYYEQFF,TGTGCCAGCGGCTTAGGACTAGCGGAGGTCTATTACGAGCAGTTCTTC
TRBD1,TRBJ2-7,TRBV28,15,.,CASSLTGAGSYEQYF,TGTGCCAGCAGTTTGACAGGGGCAGGGTCCTACGAGCAGTACTTC
.,TRBJ2-7,TRBV29-1,13,.,CSVEGQEGNEQYF,TGCAGCGTTGAAGGGCAGGAGGGAAATGAGCAGTACTTC
.,TRBJ1-1,TRBV4-2,14,.,CASSTAGGADKAFF,TGTGCCAGCAGCACGGCGGGAGGGGCCGATAAAGCTTTCTTT
.,TRBJ2-3,TRBV20-1,13,.,CSARGWETDTQYF,TGCAGTGCTAGGGGGTGGGAGACAGATACGCAGTATTTT
.,TRBJ1-6,TRBV5-4,16,few,CASSPEGLHYNSPLHF,TGTGCCAGCAGCCCCGAAGGACTCCACTATAATTCACCCCTCCACTTT
.,TRBJ2-2,TRBV7-9,14,.,CASGLAARAGELFF,TGTGCCAGCGGCTTAGCGGCGCGGGCCGGGGAGCTGTTTTTT
.,TRBJ2-7,TRBV29-1,13,.,CSVDLAGNYEQYF,TGCAGCGTTGATCTCGCGGGGAACTACGAGCAGTACTTC
.,TRBJ2-5,TRBV7-9,15,.,CASSLARALVDEQYF,TGTGCCAGCAGCTTAGCGAGGGCCTTGGTGGATGAGCAGTACTTC
.,TRBJ2-3,TRBV6-1,16,many,CASSEAGHRVTDTQYF,TGTGCCAGCAGTGAAGCGGGACATAGGGTAACAGATACGCAGTATTTT
.,TRBJ1-5,TRBV27,16,.,CASSLSSQGSNQPQHF,TGTGCCAGCAGTTTATCGTCCCAGGGAAGCAATCAGCCCCAGCATTTT
TRBD2,TRBJ2-7,TRBV10-3,13,.,CATQLAGGREQYF,TGTGCCACCCAACTAGCGGGGGGCCGAGAGCAGTACTTC
TRBD1,TRBJ2-1,TRBV20-1,13,many,CSALGDRANEQFF,TGCAGTGCTCTTGGGGACAGGGCCAATGAGCAGTTCTTC
.,TRBJ1-2,TRBV27,13,.,CASSFGGTGGYTF,TGTGCCAGCAGTTTCGGCGGGACTGGCGGCTACACCTTC
.,TRBJ2-7,TRBV29-1,13,.,CSVAETDPYEQYF,TGCAGCGTTGCTGAGACCGACCCCTACGAGCAGTACTTC
.,TRBJ2-5,TRBV7-9,15,few,CASSPGAFGGNEQYF,TGTGCCAGCAGCCCTGGAGCCTTCGGCGGAAATGAGCAGTACTTC
.,TRBJ2-4,TRBV6-6,15,few,CASSYGRGIRDIQYF,TGTGCCAGCAGTTACGGCCGGGGGATACGGGACATTCAGTACTTC
TRBD2,TRBJ2-1,TRBV5-1,16,many,CASSLGLAGVYDEQFF,TGCGCCAGCAGCTTGGGACTAGCGGGAGTGTATGATGAGCAGTTCTTC
TRBD1,TRBJ1-2,TRBV13,16,.,CASSPPDRGTPRGYTF,TGTGCCAGCAGCCCCCCCGACAGGGGGACCCCTAGGGGCTACACCTTC
.,TRBJ2-1,TRBV5-1,15,many,CASSLGEPINNEQFF,TGCGCCAGCAGCTTGGGGGAGCCTATAAATAATGAGCAGTTCTTC
.,TRBJ1-2,TRBV10-3,11,.,CAISDSHGYTF,TGTGCCATCAGTGACAGTCATGGCTACACCTTC
.,TRBJ2-7,TRBV7-2,14,.,CASSLRGANYEQYF,TGTGCCAGCAGCTTAAGGGGGGCGAATTACGAGCAGTACTTC
.,TRBJ2-4,TRBV2,15,.,CASGRGQVAKNIQYF,TGTGCCAGCGGGAGGGGACAGGTAGCCAAAAACATTCAGTACTTC